One and the same sample provided the 12 T cell receptor beta chains below, sequenced in a study of blood T cell repertoires in COVID-19. Clones were sequenced by immunoSEQ multiplex PCR, and TCRdb holds only the in-frame ones, with some missing. This sample carries 100,000 to 150,000 clones, around 85% of them seen once, and the ten largest clones take 2.5% to 3.5%. The sample consisted of peripheral blood. These receptor sequences come from an elderly woman with COVID-19, enrolled during active disease.

This sequence joins TRBV5-1 and TRBJ1-2; weak D call: TRBD1 (6 bases). Trimming took 6 bases from V and 4 from J, leaving 25 bases between them. Germline loops: CDR1 SGHRS, CDR2 YFSETQ. There are 17 residues in the CDR3. The CDR3 is CASKDPDLTGIIYGYTF. The CDR3 DNA is TGCGCCAGCAAAGATCCTGATCTTACAGGGATTATCTATGGCTACACCTTC.

This chain connects TRBV13 to TRBJ1-4, with D unresolved. Trimming shortened V by 5 bases and J by 7 bases, and 20 bases separated the two germline ends. This CDR3 spans 16 amino acids. CDR1 is PRHDT, CDR2 FYEKMQ, per germline (reference sequence). The CDR3 bases are TGTGCCAGCAGCCCAGCCCGAGGAGGGAAGAGTGAAAAACTGTTTTTT. Residues: CASSPARGGKSEKLFF.

V usage is TRBV9 and J usage is TRBJ1-4; 8 positions match TRBD1. The CDR3 runs to 15 residues. Looked up from germline, CDR1 is SGDLS and CDR2 is YYNGEE. With V trimmed by 3 bases and J by 5 bases, 6 bases remained unmatched. The chain's CDR3 is CASSAGQGRNEKLFF. Written as DNA, the CDR3 is TGTGCCAGCAGCGCAGGACAGGGTCGGAATGAAAAACTGTTTTTT.

The chain is built from TRBV5-6 and TRBJ2-6; the match to TRBD1 covers 8 bases. The germline CDR1 and CDR2 sequences are SGHDT and YYEEEE. This CDR3 contains 15 residues. V gave up 4 bases and J gave up 1 base; unmatched junction bases: 1. The CDR3: CASSRQGSGANVLTF. The DNA of the CDR3 is TGTGCCAGCAGCAGACAGGGGTCTGGGGCCAACGTCCTGACTTTC.

The CDR3 bases are TGCGCCAGCAGCCCGGCAGGGACAGATACGCAGTATTTT. It is translated as CASSPAGTDTQYF. This chain uses TRBV4-1 with TRBJ2-3, with D possibly TRBD1 on 5 matching bases. CDR3 length: 13 residues. The germline V and J ends were trimmed by 4 bases and 3 bases, with 8 bases remaining between them. Per germline, CDR1 MGHRA and CDR2 YSYEKL.

This chain links TRBV28 with TRBJ2-5; 11 positions match TRBD1. Germline CDR1 and CDR2: MDHEN and SYDVKM. J gave up 7 bases and V 6 bases, and 4 bases lay outside the gene matches. The CDR3 totals 13 residues. CDR3 nucleotide sequence: TGTGCCAGCAGAACCGGGACAGGGGGGACCCAGTACTTC. It codes for CASRTGTGGTQYF.

This clone was picked up a small number of times. The chain recombines TRBV9 with TRBJ2-3, with TRBD2 matching 7 bases. Germline CDR1 is SGDLS and CDR2 is YYNGEE. V was pared by 3 bases and J by 2 bases, with 6 bases of the junction left unmatched. The length of the CDR3 is 15 residues. CDR3 in amino acids: CASSALGGNTDTQYF. CDR3 coding DNA: TGTGCCAGCAGCGCGCTGGGGGGGAACACAGATACGCAGTATTTT. The full variable domain, rest sourced from reference TRBV9 and TRBJ2-3, is DSGVTQTPKHLITATGQRVTLRCSPRSGDLSVYWYQQSLDQGLQFLIQYYNGEERAKGNILERFSAQQFPDLHSELNLSSLELGDSALYFCASSALGGNTDTQYFGPGTRLTVL.

The V and J genes are TRBV19 and TRBJ2-6; possible D gene TRBD2, 6 bases. Between the trimmed V and J ends, which lost 5 bases and 0 bases, there was a span of 14 bases. Germline-derived CDR1 and CDR2 are LNHDA and SQIVND (reference sequence). CDR3 length: 17 residues. The CDR3 loop is CASSRLESSSGANVLTF. The CDR3 DNA sequence: TGTGCCAGTAGTCGACTAGAATCAAGCTCTGGGGCCAACGTCCTGACTTTC.

This CDR3 reads CASSIVKGVAYNEQFF. DNA of the CDR3: TGTGCCAGTAGTATAGTGAAAGGGGTTGCCTACAATGAGCAGTTCTTC. The chain combines TRBV19 with TRBJ2-1; TRBD1 might be the D (5 bases). The germline gives CDR1 LNHDA, CDR2 SQIVND (reference sequence). The CDR3 runs to 16 residues. The ends were cut back, 1 base at V and 2 bases at J, with 12 bases in the middle.

The chain employs TRBV10-2 and TRBJ1-6; D gene uncertain. Germline V gene sequence: CDR1 WSHSY, CDR2 SAAADI. The length of the CDR3 is 17 residues. V was shortened by 4 bases and J by 0 bases, with 13 bases between the two germline ends. The CDR3 DNA reads as TGCGCCAGCAGTGTCGTCGGAGAAAGCTCCTATAATTCACCCCTCCACTTT. Translating it yields CASSVVGESSYNSPLHF.

The chain carries TRBV5-1 and TRBJ1-1; 7 bases match TRBD1. Germline V gene lookup returns CDR1 SGHRS and CDR2 YFSETQ. This CDR3 region has 14 residues. J gave up 4 bases and V 5 bases, and 8 bases lay outside the gene matches. The CDR3 spells CASRQGGSGTEAFF. The CDR3 region has the DNA TGCGCCAGCAGGCAAGGGGGCTCGGGCACTGAAGCTTTCTTT. Together with reference TRBV5-1 and TRBJ1-1, the CDR3 gives the full variable domain: KAGVTQTPRYLIKTRGQQVTLSCSPISGHRSVSWYQQTPGQGLQFLFEYFSETQRNKGNFPGRFSGRQFSNSRSEMNVSTLELGDSALYLCASRQGGSGTEAFFGQGTRLTVV.

This clone was detected a few times. The V and J genes are TRBV20-1 and TRBJ2-3; TRBD2 might be the D (5 bases). The CDR3 is 11 amino acids. Deletions cut 4 bases from V and 11 bases from J, with 13 bases between. From germline, CDR1 is DFQATT and CDR2 SNEGSKA (reference sequence). CDR3 loop: CSATGPREQYF. CDR3 DNA sequence: TGCAGTGCTACTGGACCCCGGGAGCAGTATTTT.